These T cell receptor beta chains were read from a single sample in a study of T cell repertoires in cytomegalovirus infection. TCRdb processed the reads anew with MiXCR; each CDR3 protein has one entry. Here the sample spans about 190,000 distinct CDR3 sequences, more than 9% being singletons. The sequenced sample consisted of PBMCs. These receptors were collected from a human donor in good health (CMV status not recorded). Some clones in this sample may be carry-over from other donors' samples. Each CDR3 is given with its conserved first and last residue. D genes are given only for firm matches. Expanded clones get a size class; other rows say once, few or many, or leave the size out.

d_call j_call v_call clone_size cdr3_aa cdr3_nt
TRBD2 TRBJ2-7 TRBV28 few CATTGGGSYEQYF TGTGCCACGACGGGGGGGGGGAGCTACGAGCAGTACTTC
. TRBJ1-1 TRBV11-3 few CASSLGWLGPNTEAFF TGTGCCAGCAGCTTAGGGTGGCTGGGCCCGAACACTGAAGCTTTCTTT
. TRBJ1-2 TRBV28 few CASSFPLGERGYTF TGTGCCAGCAGTTTTCCCCTCGGGGAGCGTGGCTACACCTTC
TRBD1 TRBJ1-1 TRBV28 few CASSLGGQWRAFF TGTGCCAGCAGTTTAGGGGGACAGTGGCGGGCTTTCTTT
. TRBJ1-4 TRBV7-2 many CASSLDPGGEKLFF TGTGCCAGCAGCTTAGACCCCGGGGGTGAAAAACTGTTTTTT
TRBD2 TRBJ2-1 TRBV5-6 many CASSGRLAYEQFF TGTGCCAGCAGCGGCCGACTAGCCTATGAGCAGTTCTTC
. TRBJ1-5 TRBV7-2 many CASSYNSGDQPQHF TGTGCCAGCAGCTATAATTCAGGGGATCAGCCCCAGCATTTT
. TRBJ2-5 TRBV7-2 many CASRVGETQYF TGTGCCAGCAGGGTGGGAGAGACCCAGTACTTC
TRBD1 TRBJ1-6 TRBV5-6 . CASSSEVGTGGSPLHF TGTGCCAGCAGCTCTGAAGTCGGGACAGGGGGATCACCCCTCCACTTT
TRBD2 TRBJ2-2 TRBV28 many CASRPRGGSGGRAGELFF TGTGCCAGCAGGCCCCGAGGCGGTAGCGGGGGAAGGGCCGGGGAGCTGTTTTTT
TRBD2 TRBJ2-5 TRBV7-9 . CASSLAGRGGWKETQYF TGTGCCAGCAGCTTAGCCGGCCGCGGGGGATGGAAAGAGACCCAGTACTTC